This TCR beta chain originates from a study of circulating and synovial CD4+ cells in juvenile arthritis. Whole-study findings and limits: These blood cells shared more CDR3 sequences with synovium than bulk blood. Some such blood samples were as oligoclonal as synovium.

Clones were read by immunoSEQ multiplex PCR, and TCRdb kept only the in-frame ones, dropping some. The sample holds 39,000 or so clones, approximately 96% seen once. Trimming stripped 7 bases from V and 5 bases from J, with 9 bases between. Germline CDR1 is MNHNY and CDR2 is SVGAGI (reference sequence). The CDR3 loop spans 12 amino acids. As regards this clone: The antigen remains unidentified.

The chain joins TRBV6-6 to TRBJ1-5; D ambiguous. Sequencing was done on a sample of CD4+ T cells from blood. The sequence derives from a human donor with juvenile idiopathic arthritis. DNA for the CDR3: TGTGCCAGCACTATGGTAGATCAGCCCCAGCATTTT. Translating gives CASTMVDQPQHF.